This entry lists 17 T cell receptor beta chains sequenced from one sample in a study of blood T cells in healthy people across ages (dated by TCRdb to the mid-2010s). Library generation was performed with 5' RACE. The data were produced on an Illumina HiSeq 2500. The second PCR ran for roughly 7 to 11 cycles and used a J-beta primer mix along with a sample-barcoded 5' primer. The public reads were run again by TCRdb, first through fastp at Q25 and then through MiXCR, and only productive beta chains were kept. Rows are combined by CDR3 protein, so each entry shows the most common genes and DNA. In all, the sample holds 1.5 million to 2 million distinct CDR3 sequences, and 25% to 30% of those were seen once. Clones ranked in the top ten supply over 7% of the sample. Source material: blood. The origin of the receptors is a woman in her 30s in good health.

This clonotype was found a few times. The chain employs TRBV2 and TRBJ2-4, with 9 bases aligning to TRBD1. CDR1 is SNHLY, CDR2 FYNNEI, per germline. The CDR3 is 14 residues long. The J segment lost 7 bases and the V segment lost 6 bases, leaving 7 bases of the junction unmatched. CDR3 DNA: TGTGCCAGCAGAGCGGGACAGGGTGTTAACATTCAGTACTTC. Translating gives CASRAGQGVNIQYF.

The chain uses TRBV6-5 and TRBJ2-5; 8 nucleotides line up with TRBD2. V shed 6 bases, J shed 6 bases, and the junction held 12 bases outside the gene matches. This CDR3 contains 15 residues. Germline CDR1 is MNHEY and CDR2 is SVGAGI. The CDR3 nucleotides are TGTGCCAGCAGCCCTACTAGCGGCTCATCAAAGACCCAGTACTTC. It codes for CASSPTSGSSKTQYF.

The chain recombines TRBV28 with TRBJ2-2, with unresolved D. This CDR3 spans 20 amino acids. V was trimmed by 2 bases and J by 0 bases, leaving 22 bases between them. In germline, CDR1 is MDHEN, CDR2 SYDVKM. The CDR3: CASSLPQIGRRKSNTGELFF. The CDR3 DNA follows: TGTGCCAGCAGTTTACCGCAAATCGGACGGCGGAAATCGAACACCGGGGAGCTGTTTTTT.

This clonotype came up a few times. The rearrangement links TRBV6-5 to TRBJ2-1; TRBD2 matches at 9 bases. The V gene end was trimmed by 1 base and the J gene end by 6 bases; junction bases not matched to a gene: 7. There are 16 residues in the CDR3. Germline V gene data show CDR1 as MNHEY and CDR2 as SVGAGI. The CDR3 DNA is TGTGCCAGCAGTTACTATGCCGGGACTAGCCTCAATGAGCAGTTCTTC. Protein sequence: CASSYYAGTSLNEQFF.

Details on this clonotype: A much more abundant neighbour one base away suggests this may be a read error. The rearrangement joins TRBV9 to TRBJ2-6; unclear D gene. The CDR3 is 15 amino acids. Germline CDR1 SGDLS, CDR2 YYNGEE. This chain's CDR3 is CAGSVDMLGANVLTF. In nucleotides, the CDR3 is TGTGCCGGCAGCGTAGACATGCTCGGGGCCAACGTCCTGACTTTC.

This clonotype was seen a few times. The chain employs TRBV5-4 and TRBJ1-1; D is undetermined. Germline values: CDR1 SGHNT, CDR2 YYREEE (reference sequence). The ends were cut back, 0 bases at V and 1 base at J, with 7 bases in the middle. The CDR3 has 14 residues. The CDR3 here is CASSLDMKNTEAFF. Here the CDR3 DNA reads TGTGCCAGCAGCTTGGACATGAAGAACACTGAAGCTTTCTTT.

As for this clonotype: A read error may be the cause here, since a much bigger clone is one base away. The V gene is TRBV4-3, the J gene TRBJ2-6, with D possibly TRBD1 on 5 matching bases. This CDR3 has 14 amino acids. Germline lookup yields CDR1 LGHNA and CDR2 YSLEER. The CDR3 protein is CASSQDPGASVLTF. Here the CDR3 DNA reads TGCGCCAGCAGCCAAGATCCTGGGGCCAGCGTCCTGACTTTC.

The J gene is TRBJ2-1, the V gene TRBV7-7; 8 positions agree with TRBD2. The CDR3 spans 14 residues. V lost 4 bases and J lost 7; bases outside the gene matches: 6. Germline V gene sequence: CDR1 SSHAT, CDR2 FNYEAQ (reference sequence). The CDR3, as DNA: TGTGCCAGCAGCTCGACTAGCGCCGGAAATGAGCAGTTCTTC. It translates to CASSSTSAGNEQFF. Drawing the rest from reference TRBV7-7 and TRBJ2-1, the complete variable domain is GAGVSQSPRYKVTKRGQDVTLRCDPISSHATLYWYQQALGQGPEFLTYFNYEAQPDKSGLPSDRFSAERPEGSISTLTIQRTEQRDSAMYRCASSSTSAGNEQFFGPGTRLTVL.

A word on this clonotype: With a much larger clone just one base away, this may be a read error. The chain employs TRBV4-2 and TRBJ2-5, with D perhaps TRBD2 (6 bases). The J call may be wrong; the DNA end is better matched by TRBJ2-7. The CDR3 length is 16 residues. Germline lookup yields CDR1 LGHNA and CDR2 YNFKEQ. The DNA of the CDR3 is TGTGCCAGCAGCCAAAAAAGGACGAGGGACTTCAACGAGCAGTACTTC. Translation gives CASSQKRTRDFNEQYF.

The V gene is TRBV5-1, the J gene TRBJ2-7; D remains ambiguous. CDR3 length: 14 amino acids. Germline V lookup: CDR1 SGHRS, CDR2 YFSETQ. V was trimmed by 0 bases and J by 3 bases, leaving 10 bases between them. The CDR3 loop is CASSLGAPVYEQYF. The DNA for the CDR3 is TGCGCCAGCAGCTTGGGGGCACCTGTCTACGAGCAGTACTTC. The full variable domain, its missing parts supplied by reference TRBV5-1 and TRBJ2-7, is KAGVTQTPRYLIKTRGQQVTLSCSPISGHRSVSWYQQTPGQGLQFLFEYFSETQRNKGNFPGRFSGRQFSNSRSEMNVSTLELGDSALYLCASSLGAPVYEQYFGPGTRLTVT.

This chain uses TRBV7-9 with TRBJ1-1; weak D call: TRBD1 (5 bases). This CDR3 is built from 13 residues. In germline, CDR1 is SEHNR, CDR2 FQNEAQ (reference sequence). V lost 6 bases and J lost 8, with 16 bases in between. CDR3 DNA sequence: TGTGCCAGCAGAGGGAGGGGCTCCGGGGAAGCTTTCTTT. This sequence encodes CASRGRGSGEAFF.

The sample holds a few counts of this clonotype. The missing conserved phenylalanine or tryptophan at the end of this CDR3 makes a read error likely. J is TRBJ2-1 and V is TRBV11-2; no reliable D call. Germline V gene sequence: CDR1 SGHAT, CDR2 FQNNGV. The CDR3 totals 11 residues. Trimming left V 3 bases short and J 8 bases short, with 5 bases between. CDR3 DNA sequence: TGTGCCAGCAGCTTTATTTATGAGCAGTTCCTC. Its protein is CASSFIYEQFL.

The chain uses TRBV5-6 and TRBJ2-1; 10 nucleotides align to TRBD2. The CDR3 covers 16 residues. The ends lost 1 base at V and 3 bases at J; junction bases unmatched: 4. Germline values: CDR1 SGHDT, CDR2 YYEEEE. The CDR3, as DNA: TGTGCCAGCAGCTTGATAGCGGGAGGTAACTACAATGAGCAGTTCTTC. This sequence encodes CASSLIAGGNYNEQFF.

The chain is built from TRBV30 and TRBJ2-7; D is perhaps TRBD1 or TRBD2 (6 bases each). The V end was cut by 2 bases, the J end by 7 bases, with 18 bases between. The CDR3 has 14 residues. From germline, CDR1 is GTSNPN and CDR2 SVGIG (reference sequence). This chain's CDR3 is CAWSRQEGPREQYF. The CDR3 DNA reads as TGTGCCTGGAGTCGACAGGAGGGGCCGCGGGAGCAGTACTTC.

This clonotype was found a few times. The chain carries TRBV20-1 and TRBJ2-7, with no clear D. Trimming stripped 7 bases from V and 3 bases from J, with 22 bases between. CDR1 and CDR2 (germline): DFQATT, SNEGSKA (reference sequence). CDR3 length: 15 amino acids. The DNA for the CDR3 is TGCAGTGTTGGTTTCCGGTCGGGCAGAAACTACGAGCAGTACTTC. This sequence encodes CSVGFRSGRNYEQYF.

This clonotype was recorded many times. The gene calls are TRBV7-3 and TRBJ1-2, with unresolved D. Trimming stripped 5 bases from V and 7 bases from J, with 17 bases between. The CDR3 runs 14 residues. Germline CDR1 is SGHTA and CDR2 is FQGTGA. The CDR3 DNA follows: TGTGCCAGCAGCCTTGACTTCAGCGGTCGTGGCTACACCTTC. It encodes CASSLDFSGRGYTF.

Concerning this clonotype: A read error may be the cause here, since a much bigger clone is one base away. The chain has TRBV7-9 and TRBJ2-4; D perhaps matches TRBD2 (5 bases). Trimming took off 1 base at V and 13 bases at J, with 14 bases between the two ends. This CDR3 has 13 amino acids. From germline, CDR1 is SEHNR and CDR2 FQNEAQ (reference sequence). This CDR3 is CASSLESGDEQYF. For the CDR3, the DNA is TGTGCCAGCAGCTTAGAATCCGGGGATGAGCAGTACTTC. The whole variable domain, remainder taken from reference TRBV7-9 and TRBJ2-4, is DTGVSQNPRHKITKRGQNVTFRCDPISEHNRLYWYRQTLGQGPEFLTYFQNEAQLEKSRLLSDRFSAERPKGSFSTLEIQRTEQGDSAMYLCASSLESGDEQYFGAGTRLSVL.